These 2 T cell receptor beta chains came from one sample sequenced in a study of shared clonotypes between healthy human individuals. Data came from immunoSEQ multiplex PCR; TCRdb stores just in-frame clones and leaves some out. The sample yields 450,000 to 500,000 clones, approximately 84% seen once. Sequenced input: PBMCs. All receptors derive from a woman aged 40-49 years in good health. Some clones in this sample may be carry-over from other donors' samples.

This clone was recorded once. This may stem from a read error, because a much larger clone lies one nucleotide away. Distinct nucleotide sequences in the sample also encode this CDR3. The rearrangement joins TRBV9 to TRBJ2-2; no reliable D call. Trimming removed 4 bases at V and 3 bases at J, with 4 bases between. The CDR3 totals 12 residues. Germline V lookup: CDR1 SGDLS, CDR2 YYNGEE. In DNA form, the CDR3 reads TGTGCCAGCAGCTCGCACACCGGGGAGCTGTTTTTT. Translating it yields CASSSHTGELFF.

With regard to this clone: With a far larger clone one base away, a read error is the likely cause. The chain carries TRBV6-6 and TRBJ2-7, with D perhaps matching TRBD2 (6 bases). In germline, CDR1 is MNHNY, CDR2 SVGAGI (reference sequence). This CDR3 comprises 15 residues. CDR3 amino acids: CASRTSGDQFYGQYF. The CDR3 DNA is TGTGCCAGCAGGACCTCGGGAGATCAATTTTACGGGCAGTACTTC.